This T cell receptor beta chain was sequenced during a study of blood T cell repertoires in COVID-19. Per the original methods: Estimation of nucleated cell counts was performed using reference gene primer amplification. The method was immunoSEQ multiplex PCR; TCRdb's version includes in-frame clones alone and lacks a portion of them. That table supplies the V and J calls and clone size; D and trimming were determined from the DNA. Found here are about 16,000 clones, 85% to 90% of them singletons; the top ten hold 24%. The trim removed 4 bases at V and 0 bases at J, leaving 5 bases unmatched. Germline-derived CDR1 and CDR2 are SEHNR and FQNEAQ (reference sequence). The CDR3 contains 18 residues.

Source material: peripheral blood. The source of this sequence is a man aged 60 to 69 with acute or convalescent COVID-19. The chain uses TRBV7-9 and TRBJ2-1, with 14 bases aligning to TRBD2. CDR3 bases: TGTGCCAGCAGCTGGGGACTAGCGGGGGTCAGCTCCTACAATGAGCAGTTCTTC. The encoded protein is CASSWGLAGVSSYNEQFF.